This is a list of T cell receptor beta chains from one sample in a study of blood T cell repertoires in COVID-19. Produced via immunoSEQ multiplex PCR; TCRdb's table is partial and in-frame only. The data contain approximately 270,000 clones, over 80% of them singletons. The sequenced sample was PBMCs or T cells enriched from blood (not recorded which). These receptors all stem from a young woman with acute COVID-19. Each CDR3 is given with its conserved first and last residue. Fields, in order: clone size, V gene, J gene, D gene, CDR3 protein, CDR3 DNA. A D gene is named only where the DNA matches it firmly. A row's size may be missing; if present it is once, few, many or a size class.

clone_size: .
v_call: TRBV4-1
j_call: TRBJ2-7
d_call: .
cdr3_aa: CARRGPGGGSYEQYF
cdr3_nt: TGCGCCCGCAGGGGGCCGGGGGGAGGTTCCTACGAGCAGTACTTC

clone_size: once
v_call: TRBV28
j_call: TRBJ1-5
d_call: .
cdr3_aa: CASSGRDPYQPQHF
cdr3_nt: TGTGCCAGCAGTGGCAGGGATCCTTATCAGCCCCAGCATTTT

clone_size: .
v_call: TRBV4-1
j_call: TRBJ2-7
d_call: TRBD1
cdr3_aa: CASSPQGADEQYF
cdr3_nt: TGCGCCAGCAGCCCCCAGGGGGCGGACGAGCAGTACTTC

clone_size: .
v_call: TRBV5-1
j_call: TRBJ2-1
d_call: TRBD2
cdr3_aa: CASSPGLAGGPNEQFF
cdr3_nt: TGCGCCAGCAGTCCGGGACTAGCGGGAGGGCCCAATGAGCAGTTCTTC

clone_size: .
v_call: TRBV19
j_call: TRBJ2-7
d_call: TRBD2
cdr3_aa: CASSIGASGYEQYF
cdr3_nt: TGTGCCAGTAGTATAGGGGCTAGCGGTTACGAGCAGTACTTC

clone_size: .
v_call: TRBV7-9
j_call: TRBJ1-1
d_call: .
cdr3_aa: CASSEDSPGGAFF
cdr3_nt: TGTGCCAGCAGCGAGGACAGCCCTGGGGGAGCTTTCTTT

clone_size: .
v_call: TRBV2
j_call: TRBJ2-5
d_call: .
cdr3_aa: CASKAGGYQETQYF
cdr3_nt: TGTGCCAGCAAAGCGGGCGGGTACCAAGAGACCCAGTACTTC

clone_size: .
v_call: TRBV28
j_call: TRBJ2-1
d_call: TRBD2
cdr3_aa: CASSLMSRLANNEQFF
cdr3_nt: TGTGCCAGCAGTTTAATGTCTCGACTAGCCAACAATGAGCAGTTCTTC

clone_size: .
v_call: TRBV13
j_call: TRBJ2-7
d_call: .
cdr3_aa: CASSSFGSGAYEQYF
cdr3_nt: TGTGCCAGCAGCTCCTTCGGGAGCGGAGCCTACGAGCAGTACTTC

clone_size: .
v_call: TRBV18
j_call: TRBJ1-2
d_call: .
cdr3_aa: CASSWADVGQGTF
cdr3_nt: .

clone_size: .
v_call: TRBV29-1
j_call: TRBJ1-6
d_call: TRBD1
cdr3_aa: CSASQGIDSPLHF
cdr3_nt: TGCAGCGCCTCACAGGGGATCGATTCACCCCTCCACTTT

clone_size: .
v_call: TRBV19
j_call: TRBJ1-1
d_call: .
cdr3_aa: CASSTLDSRVNTEAFF
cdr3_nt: TGTGCCAGTAGTACCCTGGATTCGCGGGTTAACACTGAAGCTTTCTTT

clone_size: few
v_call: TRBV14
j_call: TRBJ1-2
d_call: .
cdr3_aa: CASSQWGLGPNLYGYTF
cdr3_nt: TGTGCCAGCAGCCAATGGGGGCTGGGCCCAAACCTCTATGGCTACACCTTC

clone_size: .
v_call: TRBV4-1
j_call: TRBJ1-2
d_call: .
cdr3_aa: CASSQDISYGYTF
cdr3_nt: TGCGCCAGCAGCCAAGATATCAGCTATGGCTACACCTTC

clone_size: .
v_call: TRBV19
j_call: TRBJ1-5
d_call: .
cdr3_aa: CASSMGRVSNQPQHF
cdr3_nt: TGTGCCAGTAGTATGGGCAGGGTGAGCAATCAGCCCCAGCATTTT

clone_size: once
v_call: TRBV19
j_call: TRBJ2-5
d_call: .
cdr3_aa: CASSEDYQETQYF
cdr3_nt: TGTGCCAGTAGTGAAGACTACCAAGAGACCCAGTACTTC

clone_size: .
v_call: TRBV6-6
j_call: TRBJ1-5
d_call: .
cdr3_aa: CASSSSGQTNQPQHF
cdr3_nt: TGTGCCAGCAGTTCCTCGGGCCAGACCAATCAGCCCCAGCATTTT

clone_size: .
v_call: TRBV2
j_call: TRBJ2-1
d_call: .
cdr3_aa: CASSYSVHEQFF
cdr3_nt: TGTGCCAGCAGTTATAGCGTGCATGAGCAGTTCTTC

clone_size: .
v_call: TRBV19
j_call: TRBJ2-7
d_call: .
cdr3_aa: CATRQRSSYEQYF
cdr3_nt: TGTGCCACCAGACAGCGTAGCTCCTACGAGCAGTACTTC

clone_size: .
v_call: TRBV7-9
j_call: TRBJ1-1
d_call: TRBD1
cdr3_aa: CASLGQANTEAFF
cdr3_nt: TGTGCCAGTCTGGGACAGGCAAACACTGAAGCTTTCTTT

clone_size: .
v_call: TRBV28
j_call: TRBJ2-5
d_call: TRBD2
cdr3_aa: CASSLYGGEETQYF
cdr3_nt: TGTGCCAGCAGTTTATATGGGGGGGAAGAGACCCAGTACTTC

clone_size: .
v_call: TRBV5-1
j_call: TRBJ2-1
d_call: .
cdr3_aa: CASSLAPGSELGYEQFF
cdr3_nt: TGCGCCAGCAGCCTCGCCCCCGGTTCGGAGCTAGGCTATGAGCAGTTCTTC

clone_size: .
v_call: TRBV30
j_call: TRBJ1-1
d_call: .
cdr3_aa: CAWSASGTVNTEAFF
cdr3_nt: TGTGCCTGGAGTGCCTCCGGGACTGTGAACACTGAAGCTTTCTTT

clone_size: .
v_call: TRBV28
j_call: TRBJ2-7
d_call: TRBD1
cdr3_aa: CASTTGGGYEQYF
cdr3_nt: TGTGCCAGCACCACAGGGGGAGGCTACGAGCAGTACTTC

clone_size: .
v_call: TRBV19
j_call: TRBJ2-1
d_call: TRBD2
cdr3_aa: CASSIGTGGVNEQFF
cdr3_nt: TGTGCCAGTAGTATAGGGACGGGAGGGGTGAATGAGCAGTTCTTC

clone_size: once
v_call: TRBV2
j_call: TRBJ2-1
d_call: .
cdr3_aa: CASSDQGHNNEQFF
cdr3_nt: TGTGCCAGCAGTGACCAGGGACACAACAATGAGCAGTTCTTC

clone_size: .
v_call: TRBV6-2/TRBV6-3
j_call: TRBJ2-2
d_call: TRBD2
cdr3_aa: CASSWLSGRSGELFF
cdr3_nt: TGTGCCAGCAGTTGGTTAAGCGGGAGAAGCGGGGAGCTGTTTTTT

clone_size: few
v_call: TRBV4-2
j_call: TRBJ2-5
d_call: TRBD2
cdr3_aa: CASSQEGLAGVYQETQYF
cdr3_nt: TGTGCCAGCAGCCAAGAAGGGCTAGCGGGAGTTTACCAAGAGACCCAGTACTTC

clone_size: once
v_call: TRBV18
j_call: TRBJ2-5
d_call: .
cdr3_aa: CASSPGQGKLQETQYF
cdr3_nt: TGTGCCAGCTCACCAGGGCAGGGCAAACTCCAAGAGACCCAGTACTTC

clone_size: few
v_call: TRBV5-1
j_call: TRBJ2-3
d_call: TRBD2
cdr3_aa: CASSLQGGRTDTQYF
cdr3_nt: TGCGCCAGCAGCTTGCAGGGCGGGAGGACAGATACGCAGTATTTT

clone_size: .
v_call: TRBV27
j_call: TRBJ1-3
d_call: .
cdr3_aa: CASRPQGAGNTIYF
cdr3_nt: TGTGCCAGCAGACCACAGGGAGCTGGAAACACCATATATTTT

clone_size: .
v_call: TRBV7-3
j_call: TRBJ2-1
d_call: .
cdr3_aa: CASSLTGSENEQFF
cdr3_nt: TGTGCCAGCAGCTTAACGGGTAGCGAGAATGAGCAGTTCTTC

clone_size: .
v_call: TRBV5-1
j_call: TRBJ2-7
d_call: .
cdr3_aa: CASSLNRDEQYF
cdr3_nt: TGCGCCAGCAGCTTGAACAGGGACGAGCAGTACTTC

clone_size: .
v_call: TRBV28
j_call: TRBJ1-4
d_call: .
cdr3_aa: CASSFMTGGNEKLFF
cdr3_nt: TGTGCCAGCAGTTTTATGACAGGCGGGAATGAAAAACTGTTTTTT

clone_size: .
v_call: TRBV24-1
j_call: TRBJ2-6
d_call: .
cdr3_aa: CATSEVGGSGANVLTF
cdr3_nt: TGTGCCACCAGTGAAGTCGGGGGCTCTGGGGCCAACGTCCTGACTTTC

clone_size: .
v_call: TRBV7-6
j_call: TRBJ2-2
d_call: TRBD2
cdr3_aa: CASSLPLREGLRNTGELFF
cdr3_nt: TGTGCCAGCAGCCTCCCGTTGCGGGAGGGCCTTCGAAACACCGGGGAGCTGTTTTTT

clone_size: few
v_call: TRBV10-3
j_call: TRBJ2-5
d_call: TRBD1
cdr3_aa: CAISESDSGTAFQETQYF
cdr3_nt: TGTGCCATCAGTGAGTCCGACTCCGGGACAGCCTTCCAAGAGACCCAGTACTTC

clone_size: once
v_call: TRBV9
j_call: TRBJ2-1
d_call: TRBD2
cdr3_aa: CASSEGLAEQFF
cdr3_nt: TGTGCCAGCAGTGAGGGACTAGCGGAGCAGTTCTTC

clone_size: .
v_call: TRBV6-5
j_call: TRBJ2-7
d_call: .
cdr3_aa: CASSWDWPPNEQYF
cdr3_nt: TGTGCCAGCAGTTGGGACTGGCCCCCTAACGAGCAGTACTTC

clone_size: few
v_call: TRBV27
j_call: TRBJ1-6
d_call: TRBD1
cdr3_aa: CASSLQGANSPLHF
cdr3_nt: TGTGCCAGCAGTTTACAGGGGGCGAATTCACCCCTCCACTTT